These 32 T cell receptor beta chains originate from one sample sequenced in a study of neoadjuvant nivolumab and ipilimumab in lung cancer. This table comes from immunoSEQ multiplex PCR, and its TCRdb copy is limited to in-frame clones, with some not included. Of roughly 2,300 clones listed, approximately 84% are singletons. The specimen comprised adjacent normal lung tissue, sampled after neoadjuvant nivolumab, alone or with ipilimumab, at or shortly before surgery. The receptors stem from an adult with non-small cell lung cancer.

This clone was counted only a few times. The genes are TRBV28 and TRBJ2-7; D unclear. Per germline, CDR1 MDHEN and CDR2 SYDVKM. Trimming stripped 8 bases from V and 0 bases from J, with 17 bases between. The CDR3 has 15 residues. CDR3 bases: TGTGCCAGCTCCTCCTTTGTATCCAACTCCTACGAGCAGTACTTC. Encoded protein: CASSSFVSNSYEQYF.

The V call is TRBV2, the J call TRBJ2-1; D not certain. Trimming cost V 6 bases and J 4 bases, with 1 base left between them. Germline CDR1 SNHLY, CDR2 FYNNEI. The CDR3 is made up of 10 amino acids. The CDR3 DNA is TGTGCCAGCAGGTACAATGAGCAGTTCTTC. Amino acid sequence: CASRYNEQFF.

The chain is built from TRBV28 and TRBJ2-1, with 12 bases matching TRBD2. This CDR3 is 19 amino acids long. Germline trimming cut 3 bases from V and 0 bases from J; bases unmatched to any gene: 9. The V gene's germline CDR1 is MDHEN and CDR2 SYDVKM. The CDR3 is CASSFPGLAGTSSYNEQFF. CDR3 coding DNA: TGTGCCAGCAGTTTTCCGGGACTAGCGGGCACGAGCTCCTACAATGAGCAGTTCTTC.

The genes are TRBV5-1 and TRBJ2-1, with D unresolved. The germline CDR1 and CDR2 sequences are SGHRS and YFSETQ. V gave up 0 bases and J gave up 7 bases, with 8 bases separating them. There are 13 residues in the CDR3. Here the CDR3 DNA reads TGCGCCAGCAGCTTGGGGGTCCCGAATGAGCAGTTCTTC. It codes for CASSLGVPNEQFF.

The V call is TRBV6-5, the J call TRBJ2-5; D remains ambiguous. The CDR3 runs 11 residues. CDR1 is MNHEY and CDR2 is SVGAGI in the germline V gene. Between the trimmed V and J ends, which lost 0 bases and 8 bases, there was a span of 4 bases. CDR3 nucleotides: TGTGCCAGCAGTTACTCTGGTACCCAGTACTTC. Translated, it gives CASSYSGTQYF.

Turning to this clone: A read error may account for a junction end that differs from germline. This chain's CDR3 is CASSPTGSGNTIYF. The CDR3 DNA follows: TGTGCTAGCAGCCCGACAGGGTCTGGAAACACCATATATTTT. The J gene is TRBJ1-3, the V gene TRBV7-7, with 7 bases aligning to TRBD1. CDR1 and CDR2 from the germline V gene are SSHAT and FNYEAQ (reference sequence). CDR3 size: 14 residues.

A few counts support this clone. The rearrangement joins TRBV28 to TRBJ1-4, with D perhaps TRBD1 (6 bases). CDR3 length: 12 residues. CDR1 and CDR2 from the germline V gene are MDHEN and SYDVKM. CDR3 sequence: CASGAGGEKLFF. The CDR3 coding sequence is TGTGCTTCGGGGGCGGGAGGGGAAAAACTGTTTTTT.

The chain combines TRBV2 with TRBJ2-5; the D call may be TRBD1 or TRBD2 (5 bases each). Germline V gene lookup returns CDR1 SNHLY and CDR2 FYNNEI. The CDR3 extends over 15 amino acids. Trimming left V 0 bases short and J 5 bases short, with 13 bases between. CDR3 sequence reads: CASSEAGPPGETQYF. The CDR3 DNA is TGTGCCAGCAGTGAAGCGGGGCCGCCGGGGGAGACCCAGTACTTC.

This clone appeared a single time. The chain is built from TRBV5-6 and TRBJ2-2, with TRBD1 as a possible D gene (6 bases). Per germline, CDR1 SGHDT and CDR2 YYEEEE. This CDR3 spans 16 amino acids. V was trimmed by 1 base and J by 4 bases, leaving 14 bases between them. CDR3 sequence: CASSLQGIVPTGELFF. DNA of the CDR3: TGTGCCAGCAGCTTGCAGGGGATCGTCCCCACCGGGGAGCTGTTTTTT. Using reference TRBV5-6 and TRBJ2-2 for the parts outside the CDR3, the full variable domain is DAGVTQSPTHLIKTRGQQVTLRCSPKSGHDTVSWYQQALGQGPQFIFQYYEEEERQRGNFPDRFSGHQFPNYSSELNVNALLLGDSALYLCASSLQGIVPTGELFFGEGSRLTVL.

The chain's CDR3 is CASRGTGYGYTF. In nucleotides, the CDR3 is TGTGCCAGCAGGGGTACAGGGTATGGCTACACCTTC. The genes are TRBV2 and TRBJ1-2; D may be TRBD1 (6 bases). CDR1 is SNHLY and CDR2 is FYNNEI in the germline V gene. The CDR3 contains 12 residues. Trimming pared 6 bases from V and 5 bases from J, leaving 10 bases between.

There are a few counts of this clone. The chain is built from TRBV7-9 and TRBJ2-1, with 10 positions matching TRBD2. The CDR3 covers 16 residues. V dropped 4 bases and J dropped 5; count of bases not matched to a gene: 8. Germline CDR1 and CDR2: SEHNR and FQNEAQ (reference sequence). This CDR3 is CASSSRTSGVNNEQFF. As DNA, the CDR3 is TGTGCCAGCAGCTCTCGGACTAGCGGAGTCAACAATGAGCAGTTCTTC.

J is TRBJ2-1 and V is TRBV5-6; 13 nucleotides agree with TRBD2. The V segment lost 4 bases and the J segment 5 bases; nucleotides outside the gene matches: 9. There are 17 residues in the CDR3. In germline, CDR1 is SGHDT, CDR2 YYEEEE. CDR3 sequence reads: CASSPRLAGGPHNEQFF. The CDR3 DNA sequence: TGTGCCAGCAGCCCCAGACTAGCGGGAGGCCCCCACAATGAGCAGTTCTTC.

The V and J genes are TRBV9 and TRBJ1-1, with 7 nucleotides matching TRBD1. Germline CDR1 is SGDLS and CDR2 is YYNGEE. CDR3 length: 14 amino acids. The ends lost 3 bases at V and 5 bases at J; junction bases unmatched: 7. CDR3 nucleotides: TGTGCCAGCAGCGCGCAGGGGGGCAGGACTGAAGCTTTCTTT. Encoded protein: CASSAQGGRTEAFF.

The chain recombines TRBV9 with TRBJ2-7; D may match TRBD1 or TRBD2 (5 bases each). This CDR3 comprises 13 residues. With 4 bases removed from V and 5 bases from J, the gap between germline ends came to 13 bases. The V gene's germline CDR1 is SGDLS and CDR2 YYNGEE. CDR3 bases: TGTGCCAGCAGCCCTGGGGGTGCCAACGAGCAGTACTTC. It translates to CASSPGGANEQYF.

The chain is built from TRBV28 and TRBJ1-1; D gene unclear. This CDR3 comprises 11 residues. Looked up from germline, CDR1 is MDHEN and CDR2 is SYDVKM. With 1 base removed from V and 10 bases from J, the gap between germline ends came to 7 bases. This chain's CDR3 is CASSLFGRAFF. Written as DNA, the CDR3 is TGTGCCAGCAGTTTATTCGGGAGAGCTTTCTTT.

The J gene is TRBJ2-1, the V gene TRBV19; 13 bases line up with TRBD2. The CDR3 is 15 amino acids. CDR1 and CDR2 from the germline V gene are LNHDA and SQIVND (reference sequence). The V gene end was trimmed by 8 bases and the J gene end by 1 base; junction bases not matched to a gene: 2. The CDR3: CASGTSGASYNEQFF. Written as DNA, the CDR3 is TGTGCCAGTGGGACTAGCGGGGCATCCTACAATGAGCAGTTCTTC.

A few counts support this clone. This chain joins TRBV27 and TRBJ2-5, with 9 bases lining up with TRBD2. Germline CDR1 and CDR2: MNHEY and SMNVEV (reference sequence). The CDR3 is 15 residues long. With 5 bases clipped from V and 10 bases from J, the junction kept 14 bases outside the gene matches. The CDR3, as DNA: TGTGCCAGCAGTACCTTAGCGGGAGCAGCAGAGGGCCAGTACTTC. It specifies CASSTLAGAAEGQYF.

The J gene is TRBJ1-4, the V gene TRBV29-1; maybe TRBD1 (5 bases). The CDR3 runs to 14 residues. Germline CDR1 SQVTM, CDR2 ANQGSEA. Trimming stripped 7 bases from V and 3 bases from J, with 15 bases between. This CDR3 is CSARSGTANEKLFF. CDR3 DNA sequence: TGCAGCGCACGTTCGGGGACGGCTAATGAAAAACTGTTTTTT.

This clone appeared once. The rearrangement uses TRBV25-1 and TRBJ2-6, with D tentatively TRBD2 (6 bases). This CDR3 spans 17 amino acids. V was cut by 4 bases and J by 1 base, with 14 bases left in between. Germline CDR1 and CDR2: MGHDK and SYGVNS. CDR3 bases: TGTGCCAGCAGTGCCTGGTTCCGGGGGTCTGGGGCCAACGTCCTGACTTTC. Its protein is CASSAWFRGSGANVLTF.

This chain links TRBV27 with TRBJ1-4; TRBD1 agrees at 7 bases. V shed 5 bases and J 4 bases; nucleotides not matched to a gene: 7. The CDR3 covers 15 residues. The germline V gene has CDR1 MNHEY and CDR2 SMNVEV (reference sequence). CDR3 loop: CASSPRGTDNEKLFF. In DNA form, the CDR3 reads TGTGCCAGCAGTCCCCGTGGGACAGATAATGAAAAACTGTTTTTT. Full variable domain (missing parts from reference TRBV27 and TRBJ1-4): EAQVTQNPRYLITVTGKKLTVTCSQNMNHEYMSWYRQDPGLGLRQIYYSMNVEVTDKGDVPEGYKVSRKEKRNFPLILESPSPNQTSLYFCASSPRGTDNEKLFFGSGTQLSVL.

The chain combines TRBV5-1 with TRBJ1-2; no definite D call. CDR3 length: 14 residues. Germline V gene data show CDR1 as SGHRS and CDR2 as YFSETQ. Trimming left V 2 bases short and J 0 bases short, with 8 bases between. This chain's CDR3 is CASSFETPNYGYTF. The CDR3 region has the DNA TGCGCCAGCAGCTTTGAAACGCCTAACTATGGCTACACCTTC.

The CDR3 DNA reads TGTGCCAGCAGCTCCCTGACTAGCGGGATTGGCGAGCAGTACTTC. Its protein is CASSSLTSGIGEQYF. The chain employs TRBV5-5 and TRBJ2-7; TRBD2 matches at 11 bases. V lost 3 bases to trimming and J lost 6 bases; unmatched junction nucleotides: 8. Per the germline V gene, CDR1 is SGHKS and CDR2 is YYEKEE (reference sequence). The CDR3 is 15 amino acids.

V and J are TRBV5-1 and TRBJ2-2; tentative D call: TRBD2 (6 bases). CDR1 and CDR2 (germline): SGHRS, YFSETQ. This CDR3 contains 15 residues. The germline V and J ends were trimmed by 0 bases and 3 bases, with 9 bases remaining between them. CDR3 in amino acids: CASSLELADTGELFF. CDR3 DNA sequence: TGCGCCAGCAGCTTGGAATTAGCGGACACCGGGGAGCTGTTTTTT.

The chain couples TRBV4-2 to TRBJ2-3; 9 bases fit TRBD2. The CDR3 consists of 15 residues. V lost 4 bases, J lost 4 bases, and 6 bases stayed unmatched. Germline V lookup: CDR1 LGHNA, CDR2 YNFKEQ. The CDR3 region has the DNA TGTGCCAGCAGCCTCGGCGGGAGGGACTCAGATACGCAGTATTTT. Amino acids: CASSLGGRDSDTQYF.

The chain is built from TRBV29-1 and TRBJ2-3, with 8 nucleotides matching TRBD2. CDR3 size: 14 residues. With V trimmed by 5 bases and J by 0 bases, 4 bases remained unmatched. Germline CDR1 reads SQVTM; CDR2 reads ANQGSEA. CDR3 loop: CSVRGGVSTDTQYF. CDR3 nucleotides: TGCAGCGTTCGGGGGGGGGTCAGCACAGATACGCAGTATTTT.

This clone turned up a few times. The rearrangement uses TRBV5-1 and TRBJ1-5, with D hard to call. V lost 0 bases, J lost 5 bases, and 6 bases lay in between. The CDR3 runs 13 residues. The germline V gene has CDR1 SGHRS and CDR2 YFSETQ. CDR3 coding DNA: TGCGCCAGCAGCTTGGACGGACATCAGCCCCAGCATTTT. Translating it yields CASSLDGHQPQHF. The whole variable domain, remainder taken from reference TRBV5-1 and TRBJ1-5, is KAGVTQTPRYLIKTRGQQVTLSCSPISGHRSVSWYQQTPGQGLQFLFEYFSETQRNKGNFPGRFSGRQFSNSRSEMNVSTLELGDSALYLCASSLDGHQPQHFGDGTRLSIL.

V and J are TRBV4-1 and TRBJ2-7, with D uncertain. V was shortened by 2 bases and J by 4 bases, with 12 bases between the two germline ends. The CDR3 is 14 residues long. CDR1 is MGHRA, CDR2 YSYEKL, per germline. The CDR3 nucleotides read TGCGCCAGCAGCCAAAGGTGGCCCCCATACGAGCAGTACTTC. This codes for CASSQRWPPYEQYF.

V usage is TRBV2 and J usage is TRBJ1-5; D might be TRBD1 (5 bases). The V end lost 5 bases, the J end lost 5 bases, and 7 bases lay between the germline ends. The germline V gene encodes CDR1 SNHLY and CDR2 FYNNEI. The CDR3 contains 12 residues. CDR3 nucleotides: TGTGCCAGCAGTCTCAGGGATCAGCCCCAGCATTTT. It encodes CASSLRDQPQHF.

The chain links TRBV11-3 to TRBJ2-7; D is perhaps TRBD1 (5 bases). The CDR3 runs 15 residues. Germline CDR1 SGHNT, CDR2 YENEEA. With 0 bases removed from V and 2 bases from J, the gap between germline ends came to 11 bases. The CDR3 loop is CASSLDPGIAYEQYF. CDR3 in DNA: TGTGCCAGCAGCTTAGATCCAGGGATCGCCTACGAGCAGTACTTC. The whole variable domain, remainder taken from reference TRBV11-3 and TRBJ2-7, is EAGVVQSPRYKIIEKKQPVAFWCNPISGHNTLYWYLQNLGQGPELLIRYENEEAVDDSQLPKDRFSAERLKGVDSTLKIQPAELGDSAVYLCASSLDPGIAYEQYFGPGTRLTVT.

V gene TRBV30 combines with J gene TRBJ2-1; D could derive from TRBD1 or TRBD2 (5 bases each). Germline V gene lookup returns CDR1 GTSNPN and CDR2 SVGIG (reference sequence). The CDR3 is made up of 14 amino acids. The V and J ends lost 4 bases and 6 bases respectively, with 16 bases between them. The CDR3 region is CAWNRGGIGNEQFF. CDR3 in DNA: TGTGCCTGGAACCGGGGCGGCATAGGCAATGAGCAGTTCTTC.

This clone appeared once. This rearrangement joins TRBV12-5 to TRBJ1-5, with D possibly being TRBD1 (5 bases). V shed 0 bases and J shed 9 bases, with 24 bases lying between them. CDR1 is LGHNT, CDR2 FRNRAP, per germline. This CDR3 is 18 amino acids long. The CDR3 region is CASGLVLDPGTQVRPQHF. CDR3 sequence (DNA): TGTGCTAGTGGTTTGGTTCTTGATCCCGGGACTCAAGTTCGGCCCCAGCATTTT.

The chain is built from TRBV4-2 and TRBJ2-1; TRBD2 aligns across 8 bases. Germline trimming cut 5 bases from V and 5 bases from J; bases unmatched to any gene: 8. The CDR3 loop spans 15 amino acids. Germline lookup yields CDR1 LGHNA and CDR2 YNFKEQ. CDR3 sequence reads: CASSSDGRANNEQFF. The DNA for the CDR3 is TGTGCCAGCAGCAGTGACGGGAGGGCCAACAATGAGCAGTTCTTC.